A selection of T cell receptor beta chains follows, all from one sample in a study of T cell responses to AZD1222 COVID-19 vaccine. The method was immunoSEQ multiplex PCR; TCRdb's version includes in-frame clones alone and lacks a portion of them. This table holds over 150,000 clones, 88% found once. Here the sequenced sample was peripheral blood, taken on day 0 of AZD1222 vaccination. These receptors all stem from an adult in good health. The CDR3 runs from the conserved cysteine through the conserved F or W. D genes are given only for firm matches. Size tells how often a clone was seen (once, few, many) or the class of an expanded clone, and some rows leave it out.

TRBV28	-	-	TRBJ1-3	CASSWASSGNTIYF	TGTGCCAGCAGTTGGGCCAGCTCTGGAAACACCATATATTTT
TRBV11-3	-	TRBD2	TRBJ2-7	CASSYGSGGSYEQYF	TGTGCCAGCAGCTACGGAAGCGGGGGGTCATACGAGCAGTACTTC
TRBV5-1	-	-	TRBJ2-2	CASSLDPDRLDTGELFF	TGCGCCAGCAGCTTGGACCCAGACAGGCTGGACACCGGGGAGCTGTTTTTT
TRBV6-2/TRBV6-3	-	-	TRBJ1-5	CASSYVGPNQPQHF	TGTGCCAGCAGTTACGTGGGACCCAATCAGCCCCAGCATTTT
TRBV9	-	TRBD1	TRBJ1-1	CASSVGDRVNTEAFF	TGTGCCAGCAGCGTAGGGGACAGGGTGAACACTGAAGCTTTCTTT
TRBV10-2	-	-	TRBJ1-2	CASSDPTENYGYTF	TGCGCCAGCAGTGACCCGACAGAGAACTATGGCTACACCTTC
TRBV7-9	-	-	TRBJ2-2	CASSLVSRGYGELFF	TGTGCCAGCAGCTTAGTATCAAGGGGTTACGGGGAGCTGTTTTTT
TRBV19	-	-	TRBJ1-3	CASRNRASGNTIYF	TGTGCCAGTAGGAACAGGGCATCTGGAAACACCATATATTTT
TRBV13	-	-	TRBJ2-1	CASSSSQEQFF	TGTGCCAGCAGTTCCTCCCAGGAGCAGTTCTTC
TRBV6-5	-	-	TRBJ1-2	CASSYGQENYGYTF	TGTGCCAGCAGTTACGGGCAGGAGAACTATGGCTACACCTTC
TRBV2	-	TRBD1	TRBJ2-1	CASRGQVNEQFF	TGTGCCAGCAGAGGACAGGTAAATGAGCAGTTCTTC
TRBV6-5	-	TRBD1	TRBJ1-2	CASKIQGAGYTF	TGTGCCAGCAAGATACAGGGGGCTGGCTACACCTTC
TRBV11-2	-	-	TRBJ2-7	CASRAVDSYEQYF	TGTGCCAGCAGGGCAGTAGACTCCTACGAGCAGTACTTC
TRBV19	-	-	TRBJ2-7	CASSPTRQSTEQYF	TGTGCCAGTAGTCCGACGAGGCAATCGACCGAGCAGTACTTC
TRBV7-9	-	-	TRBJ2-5	CASSLRTLRETQYF	TGTGCCAGCAGCTTACGTACGTTGAGAGAGACCCAGTACTTC
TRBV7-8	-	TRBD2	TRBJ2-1	CASSLARLLAGGLDEQFF	TGTGCCAGCAGCTTAGCGCGTCTCTTAGCGGGTGGGTTGGATGAGCAGTTCTTC
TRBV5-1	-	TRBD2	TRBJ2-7	CASRTEAGGGVEQYF	TGCGCCAGCAGGACCGAGGCGGGCGGGGGAGTCGAGCAGTACTTC
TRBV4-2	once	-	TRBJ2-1	CASSQFRRVRSYNEQFF	TGTGCCAGCAGCCAGTTTCGCAGGGTTCGCTCCTACAATGAGCAGTTCTTC
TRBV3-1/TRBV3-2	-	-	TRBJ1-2	CASSLGGPDYGYTF	TGTGCCAGCAGCCTGGGGGGTCCCGACTATGGCTACACCTTC